The rows below give T cell receptor beta chains drawn from one sample of a study of metastatic and nonmetastatic thyroid tumors. TCRdb re-called the PCR reads via MiXCR. The sample yields 45,000 or so clones, roughly 4% seen once. The specimen was blood. Source of these receptors: a female donor with papillary thyroid cancer or a benign thyroid nodule (not recorded which). Some clones in this sample may be carry-over from other donors' samples. Both conserved end residues are part of each CDR3. The order of the fields is D gene, clone size, CDR3 length, J gene, V gene, CDR3 protein, CDR3 DNA. A D gene is named only where the DNA matches it firmly. The size field is filled for only some rows; it gives once, few, many or a size class.

D gene: -; clone size: medium-sized; CDR3 length: 15; J gene: TRBJ2-1; V gene: TRBV6-1; CDR3 protein: CASTAGRGRWDEQFF; CDR3 DNA: TGTGCCAGCACCGCGGGGAGGGGGCGTTGGGATGAGCAGTTCTTC
D gene: TRBD2; clone size: many; CDR3 length: 21; J gene: TRBJ2-3; V gene: TRBV6-4; CDR3 protein: CASSDSSGGPGPPRCTDTQYF; CDR3 DNA: TGTGCCAGCAGTGACTCCTCGGGAGGGCCTGGCCCGCCGCGATGCACAGATACGCAGTATTTT
D gene: -; clone size: many; CDR3 length: 13; J gene: TRBJ1-2; V gene: TRBV3-1; CDR3 protein: CASSLGPNYGYTF; CDR3 DNA: TGTGCCAGCAGCCTGGGACCGAATTATGGCTACACCTTC
D gene: -; clone size: few; CDR3 length: 12; J gene: TRBJ2-2; V gene: TRBV6-1; CDR3 protein: CASTGDTGEQLF; CDR3 DNA: TGTGCCAGCACGGGAGATACCGGGGAGCAGTTATTT
D gene: -; clone size: many; CDR3 length: 13; J gene: TRBJ1-6; V gene: TRBV20-1; CDR3 protein: CSARPPNSGTLHF; CDR3 DNA: TGCAGTGCTAGACCACCTAACTCCGGGACCCTCCACTTT
D gene: TRBD1; clone size: many; CDR3 length: 11; J gene: TRBJ1-2; V gene: TRBV12-3/TRBV12-4; CDR3 protein: CASRDRDGYTF; CDR3 DNA: TGTGCCAGCAGGGACAGGGATGGCTACACCTTC
D gene: TRBD1; clone size: many; CDR3 length: 15; J gene: TRBJ2-1; V gene: TRBV10-1; CDR3 protein: CASSDGTGGRDEQFF; CDR3 DNA: TGCGCCAGCAGTGACGGGACAGGGGGCAGGGATGAGCAGTTCTTC
D gene: TRBD1; clone size: many; CDR3 length: 14; J gene: TRBJ1-4; V gene: TRBV20-1; CDR3 protein: CSARAGTGGEKLFF; CDR3 DNA: TGCAGTGCTAGAGCGGGGACAGGGGGGGAAAAACTGTTTTTT
D gene: TRBD1; clone size: many; CDR3 length: 16; J gene: TRBJ2-7; V gene: TRBV13; CDR3 protein: CASSLGTGGENYEQYF; CDR3 DNA: TGTGCCAGCAGCTTAGGGACAGGGGGAGAAAACTACGAGCAGTACTTC
D gene: -; clone size: -; CDR3 length: 16; J gene: TRBJ1-5; V gene: TRBV28; CDR3 protein: CASSHSTWGGGQPQHF; CDR3 DNA: TGTGCCAGCAGCCACTCGACGTGGGGCGGGGGTCAGCCCCAGCATTTT
D gene: -; clone size: many; CDR3 length: 12; J gene: TRBJ2-2; V gene: TRBV20-1; CDR3 protein: CSVGINTGELFF; CDR3 DNA: TGCAGTGTGGGAATCAACACCGGGGAGCTGTTTTTT
D gene: TRBD2; clone size: -; CDR3 length: 15; J gene: TRBJ2-7; V gene: TRBV5-1; CDR3 protein: CASSVGLAGAVKQYF; CDR3 DNA: TGCGCCAGCAGCGTAGGCCTAGCGGGAGCAGTCAAGCAGTACTTC
D gene: TRBD1; clone size: many; CDR3 length: 11; J gene: TRBJ2-5; V gene: TRBV9; CDR3 protein: CASSSGGTQYF; CDR3 DNA: TGTGCCAGCAGCTCAGGGGGGACCCAGTACTTC
D gene: -; clone size: many; CDR3 length: 16; J gene: TRBJ2-2; V gene: TRBV9; CDR3 protein: CASSVSAGPNTGELFF; CDR3 DNA: TGTGCCAGCAGCGTATCGGCAGGGCCCAACACCGGGGAGCTGTTTTTT
D gene: -; clone size: -; CDR3 length: 15; J gene: TRBJ2-3; V gene: TRBV4-1; CDR3 protein: CASSQGLAGTDTQYF; CDR3 DNA: TGCGCCAGCAGCCAAGGTCTAGCTGGAACAGATACGCAGTATTTT
D gene: -; clone size: few; CDR3 length: 15; J gene: TRBJ2-3; V gene: TRBV18; CDR3 protein: CASSPLPGRTDTQYF; CDR3 DNA: TGTGCCAGCTCACCTCTCCCAGGGCGTACAGATACGCAGTATTTT
D gene: -; clone size: many; CDR3 length: 12; J gene: TRBJ2-1; V gene: TRBV28; CDR3 protein: CASSFRDDEQFF; CDR3 DNA: TGTGCCAGCAGTTTTAGGGATGATGAGCAGTTCTTC
D gene: -; clone size: -; CDR3 length: 16; J gene: TRBJ2-2; V gene: TRBV7-8; CDR3 protein: CASSFGRTTNTGELFF; CDR3 DNA: TGTGCCAGCAGCTTTGGCAGGACGACTAACACCGGGGAGCTGTTTTTT
D gene: -; clone size: few; CDR3 length: 12; J gene: TRBJ1-5; V gene: TRBV18; CDR3 protein: CTSSQYNQPQHF; CDR3 DNA: TGTACCAGCTCCCAATACAATCAGCCCCAGCATTTT
D gene: TRBD1; clone size: -; CDR3 length: 17; J gene: TRBJ1-5; V gene: TRBV6-5; CDR3 protein: CASIDSQGAYGTQPQHF; CDR3 DNA: TGTGCCAGCATTGACTCACAGGGGGCGTATGGGACTCAGCCCCAGCATTTT
D gene: -; clone size: many; CDR3 length: 13; J gene: TRBJ1-1; V gene: TRBV14; CDR3 protein: CASSQQANTEAFF; CDR3 DNA: TGTGCCAGCAGCCAACAGGCGAACACTGAAGCTTTCTTT
D gene: -; clone size: few; CDR3 length: 16; J gene: TRBJ2-3; V gene: TRBV10-1; CDR3 protein: CASQASGTSDGDTQYF; CDR3 DNA: TGCGCCAGCCAAGCATCCGGGACCAGCGATGGAGATACGCAGTATTTT
D gene: -; clone size: many; CDR3 length: 14; J gene: TRBJ2-7; V gene: TRBV10-3; CDR3 protein: CAIRSGASVYEQYF; CDR3 DNA: TGTGCCATCAGAAGCGGAGCCTCGGTCTACGAGCAGTACTTC
D gene: TRBD1; clone size: many; CDR3 length: 12; J gene: TRBJ2-1; V gene: TRBV25-1; CDR3 protein: CASSELGTGEFF; CDR3 DNA: TGTGCCAGCAGTGAATTGGGGACAGGGGAGTTCTTC
D gene: TRBD1; clone size: few; CDR3 length: 15; J gene: TRBJ1-2; V gene: TRBV10-3; CDR3 protein: CAISDLDRGHDGYTF; CDR3 DNA: TGTGCCATCAGTGACCTTGACAGGGGGCATGATGGCTACACCTTC
D gene: TRBD1; clone size: few; CDR3 length: 14; J gene: TRBJ1-5; V gene: TRBV6-2/TRBV6-3; CDR3 protein: CASSDRVGHQPQHF; CDR3 DNA: TGTGCCAGCAGCGACAGGGTCGGCCATCAGCCCCAGCATTTT
D gene: TRBD1; clone size: -; CDR3 length: 15; J gene: TRBJ2-2; V gene: TRBV5-8; CDR3 protein: CASSLLGQGAGELFF; CDR3 DNA: TGTGCCAGCAGCTTGTTGGGACAGGGGGCTGGGGAGCTGTTTTTT
D gene: TRBD1; clone size: many; CDR3 length: 14; J gene: TRBJ1-2; V gene: TRBV20-1; CDR3 protein: CSAYTPQGDYGYTF; CDR3 DNA: TGCAGTGCTTATACCCCCCAGGGGGACTATGGCTACACCTTC
D gene: TRBD1; clone size: few; CDR3 length: 15; J gene: TRBJ2-7; V gene: TRBV6-1; CDR3 protein: CASSAEGDRAYEQYF; CDR3 DNA: TGTGCCAGCAGTGCCGAAGGGGACAGGGCCTACGAGCAGTACTTC
D gene: -; clone size: many; CDR3 length: 13; J gene: TRBJ1-1; V gene: TRBV5-4; CDR3 protein: CASSLGGRTEAFF; CDR3 DNA: TGTGCCAGCAGCTTGGGGGGTAGGACTGAAGCTTTCTTT